This TCR beta chain was sequenced for a study of cytomegalovirus exposure and HLA in healthy donors. V was clipped by 3 bases and J by 5 bases, with 10 bases between them. This CDR3 has 13 amino acids. Germline assignment: CDR1 MDHEN and CDR2 SYDVKM. The PCR ran on 60 Vbeta and 13 Jbeta primers. Profiled with immunoSEQ multiplex PCR; TCRdb holds only in-frame clones, not every one. The sample includes about 89,000 clones, roughly 76% of them seen just once. This chain links TRBV28 with TRBJ1-2; maybe TRBD1 (6 bases). Material for sequencing was PBMCs. This sequence was found in a male donor in good health and CMV-seronegative. This CDR3 is CASSLARGYGYTF. The CDR3 bases are TGTGCCAGCAGTTTGGCCAGGGGTTATGGCTACACCTTC.